One sample yielded the 14 T cell receptor beta chains listed below, sequenced in a study of CD8+ T cells in alopecia areata. Reverse transcribed after extraction, RNA yielded cDNA as the sequencing template. The repertoire was sequenced with immunoSEQ multiplex PCR; TCRdb's copy has only in-frame clones and lacks some. The data contain 170,000 or so clones, about 60% of them singletons. Treatment described: oral pan-JAK inhibitor, 5-10 mg twice daily. Sequenced material: CD8+ T cells sorted from blood, taken at week 24, from a patient treated with tofacitinib. These receptor sequences come from a human donor with alopecia areata.

The V call is TRBV4-1, the J call TRBJ2-1, with no clear D. V was trimmed by 4 bases and J by 6 bases, leaving 10 bases between them. The CDR3 is 13 residues long. Germline CDR1 and CDR2: MGHRA and YSYEKL. The CDR3 reads CASSLPLRNEQFF. The CDR3 region has the DNA TGCGCCAGCAGCCTCCCACTCCGCAATGAGCAGTTCTTC.

On this clone itself: Other DNA sequences of this sample code for an identical CDR3. The chain links TRBV5-1 to TRBJ2-5; D remains unclear. The CDR3 is 10 amino acids. Trimming stripped 5 bases from V and 4 bases from J, with 3 bases between. Per germline, CDR1 SGHRS and CDR2 YFSETQ. The CDR3 reads CASRGETQYF. In DNA, the CDR3 is TGCGCCAGCAGGGGAGAGACCCAGTACTTC.

The V call is TRBV2, the J call TRBJ2-7; the match to TRBD1 covers 9 bases. The CDR3 length is 14 residues. Germline assignment: CDR1 SNHLY and CDR2 FYNNEI. Unmatched junction bases numbered 6, after V lost 3 bases and J lost 6 bases. CDR3 sequence (DNA): TGTGCCAGCAGTGAGGGGACAGGGCCTGCCGAGCAGTACTTC. Translation: CASSEGTGPAEQYF.

V usage is TRBV11-2 and J usage is TRBJ2-7; a weak D match, TRBD1 (6 bases). CDR1 and CDR2 from the germline V gene are SGHAT and FQNNGV. Trimming removed 5 bases at V and 4 bases at J, with 12 bases between. There are 13 residues in the CDR3. The CDR3 nucleotides are TGTGCCAGCAGCACAGGGACGGTATACGAGCAGTACTTC. Protein sequence: CASSTGTVYEQYF.

There are a few counts of this clone. The chain links TRBV4-2 to TRBJ2-1, with D possibly matching TRBD2 (7 bases). The CDR3 contains 15 residues. Trimming removed 0 bases from V and 8 bases from J, with 14 bases in between. Germline assignment: CDR1 LGHNA and CDR2 YNFKEQ. The CDR3 reads CASSQDWAGADEQFF. The CDR3 nucleotides read TGTGCCAGCAGCCAAGATTGGGCGGGGGCCGATGAGCAGTTCTTC.

The chain has TRBV25-1 and TRBJ1-5; TRBD1 is a possible D gene (5 bases). Germline V CDR1 and CDR2: MGHDK, SYGVNS. The CDR3 has 15 amino acids. Trimming took 3 bases from V and 3 from J, leaving 12 bases between them. The CDR3 bases are TGTGCCAGCAGTGACGTCCGACAGCCCAATCAGCCCCAGCATTTT. Protein sequence: CASSDVRQPNQPQHF.

This clone has just a few counts. The chain employs TRBV29-1 and TRBJ1-2, with TRBD1 matching over 7 bases. After removal of 4 bases from V and 0 bases from J, the junction contained 5 bases not matched to a gene. Germline V lookup: CDR1 SQVTM, CDR2 ANQGSEA. The length of the CDR3 is 14 residues. CDR3 loop: CSVARQGPNYGYTF. CDR3 in DNA: TGCAGCGTTGCCAGACAGGGTCCTAACTATGGCTACACCTTC.

This clone was observed a handful of times. The rearrangement uses TRBV5-8 and TRBJ1-2; TRBD1 matches 7 bases. With V trimmed by 0 bases and J by 2 bases, 10 bases remained unmatched. The CDR3 is 17 residues long. Germline CDR1 SGHTS, CDR2 YDEGEE. The CDR3 spells CASSLGRGAGGNYGYTF. The CDR3 DNA follows: TGTGCCAGCAGCTTGGGACGTGGGGCAGGGGGAAACTATGGCTACACCTTC.

This clone was detected a few times. The chain links TRBV11-2 to TRBJ2-1; TRBD2 might be the D (7 bases). Between the trimmed V and J ends, which lost 3 bases and 5 bases, there was a span of 11 bases. CDR1 SGHAT and CDR2 FQNNGV come from the germline V gene. The CDR3 has 14 amino acids. The CDR3 loop is CASSFGGPDNEQFF. As DNA, the CDR3 is TGTGCCAGCAGCTTCGGGGGGCCGGACAATGAGCAGTTCTTC.

J is TRBJ2-1 and V is TRBV20-1, with D possibly matching TRBD2 (5 bases). Trimming stripped 6 bases from V and 7 bases from J, with 10 bases between. Germline lookup yields CDR1 DFQATT and CDR2 SNEGSKA (reference sequence). The CDR3 has 11 residues. The CDR3: CSAHEGNEQFF. CDR3 coding DNA: TGCAGTGCCCATGAGGGTAATGAGCAGTTCTTC.

The V and J genes are TRBV10-3 and TRBJ2-1; 11 nucleotides match TRBD2. The CDR3 is 17 amino acids. J lost 0 bases, V lost 0 bases, and 1 base had no gene match. CDR1 and CDR2 from the germline V gene are ENHRY and SYGVKD. DNA of the CDR3: TGTGCCATCAGTGAGTCTACTAGCGGGAGCTCCTACAATGAGCAGTTCTTC. Amino acid sequence: CAISESTSGSSYNEQFF.

This clone has more than one count but fewer than ten. The rearrangement joins TRBV5-1 to TRBJ2-2, with D possibly TRBD2 on 5 matching bases. The ends were cut back, 1 base at V and 8 bases at J, with 18 bases in the middle. CDR3 length equals 16 residues. Per germline, CDR1 SGHRS and CDR2 YFSETQ. The CDR3 reads CASSLRRAEVPGELFF. The CDR3 bases are TGCGCCAGCAGCTTGAGGCGGGCGGAGGTACCGGGGGAGCTGTTTTTT.

This clone has just a few counts. V usage is TRBV6-5 and J usage is TRBJ1-5; D gene uncertain. Germline V gene lookup returns CDR1 MNHEY and CDR2 SVGAGI. CDR3 size: 14 residues. The V end lost 4 bases, the J end lost 7 bases, and 14 bases lay between the germline ends. CDR3 residues: CASSSPPMGQPQHF. As DNA, the CDR3 is TGTGCCAGCAGTTCCCCCCCGATGGGGCAGCCCCAGCATTTT.

Remarks on this clone: The junction and the germline gene differ at one end; a read error may be behind it. The gene calls are TRBV14 and TRBJ2-3, with TRBD1 matching 10 bases. The CDR3 loop spans 11 amino acids. The germline V gene has CDR1 SGHDN and CDR2 FVKESK. This CDR3 reads CASSPGTGVHF. The CDR3 DNA is TGTGCCAGCAGCCCGGGGACAGGGGTGCATTTT. Drawing the rest from reference TRBV14 and TRBJ2-3, the complete variable domain is EAGVTQFPSHSVIEKGQTVTLRCDPISGHDNLYWYRRVMGKEIKFLLHFVKESKQDESGMPNNRFLAERTGGTYSTLKVQPAELEDSGVYFCASSPGTGVHFGPGTRLTVL.